The 29 T cell receptor beta chains given below trace back to one sample, sequenced in a study of early T cells in non-severe SARS-CoV-2 infection. TCRdb independently ran MiXCR on the 5' RACE reads; one entry per CDR3 protein. The table has tens of thousands of distinct CDR3 sequences, around a sixth seen once. The specimen comprised whole blood, sampled at baseline. The receptors originated from an adult who was a healthcare worker with PCR-confirmed SARS-CoV-2 infection or an uninfected control (not recorded which).

This clonotype was picked up a small number of times. The J gene is TRBJ2-3, the V gene TRBV7-2, with TRBD2 identical over 8 bases. Germline CDR1 reads SGHTA; CDR2 reads FQGNSA. The V segment lost 5 bases and the J segment 6 bases; nucleotides outside the gene matches: 10. The length of the CDR3 is 15 residues. The DNA of the CDR3 is TGTGCCAGCAGCAGTAGCGGGATAGGGCACGATACGCAGTATTTT. It encodes CASSSSGIGHDTQYF. The whole variable domain, filled in from reference TRBV7-2 and TRBJ2-3, reads GAGVSQSPSNKVTEKGKDVELRCDPISGHTALYWYRQSLGQGLEFLIYFQGNSAPDKSGLPSDRFSAERTGGSVSTLTIQRTQQEDSAVYLCASSSSGIGHDTQYFGPGTRLTVL.

The table lists this clonotype with a few counts. The chain employs TRBV25-1 and TRBJ1-6, with D perhaps TRBD1 (5 bases). The germline CDR1 and CDR2 sequences are MGHDK and SYGVNS. CDR3 length: 17 amino acids. V was pared by 2 bases and J by 5 bases, with 16 bases between. The CDR3, as DNA: TGTGCCAGCAGTGAAGCGGGGGGGATAACGGATAATTCACCCCTCCACTTT. It codes for CASSEAGGITDNSPLHF.

This clonotype was counted ten times or more. This rearrangement joins TRBV5-5 to TRBJ2-7; D possibly corresponds to TRBD2 (6 bases). V was trimmed by 4 bases and J by 2 bases, leaving 16 bases between them. This CDR3 is built from 15 residues. Germline loops: CDR1 SGHKS, CDR2 YYEKEE (reference sequence). The CDR3 nucleotides read TGTGCCAGCAGCCCCCGGGGGTCTCCGCCCTACGAGCAGTACTTC. Translating gives CASSPRGSPPYEQYF. The full variable domain, rest sourced from reference TRBV5-5 and TRBJ2-7, is DAGVTQSPTHLIKTRGQQVTLRCSPISGHKSVSWYQQVLGQGPQFIFQYYEKEERGRGNFPDRFSARQFPNYSSELNVNALLLGDSALYLCASSPRGSPPYEQYFGPGTRLTVT.

As for this clonotype: This may stem from a read error, because a much larger clone lies one nucleotide away. The CDR3: CASSKDRGSEAFF. The DNA for the CDR3 is TGTGCCAGCAGTAAGGACAGGGGGAGTGAAGCTTTCTTT. This chain connects TRBV27 to TRBJ1-1, with TRBD1 matching over 10 bases. V dropped 5 bases and J dropped 7; count of bases not matched to a gene: 4. This CDR3 comprises 13 residues. The germline CDR1 and CDR2 sequences are MNHEY and SMNVEV (reference sequence).

A few counts support this clonotype. The rearrangement joins TRBV11-2 to TRBJ2-2, with D perhaps matching TRBD1 or TRBD2 (5 bases each). Looked up from germline, CDR1 is SGHAT and CDR2 is FQNNGV. V lost 5 bases, J lost 8 bases, and 12 bases lay in between. This CDR3 has 13 residues. CDR3: CASSPSRAGELFF. In DNA, the CDR3 is TGTGCCAGCAGCCCTAGCAGGGCGGGGGAGCTGTTTTTT.

This clonotype was seen many times. The V call is TRBV12-3 or TRBV12-4, the J call TRBJ2-7, with D possibly being TRBD2 (6 bases). Deletions cut 2 bases from V and 6 bases from J, with 17 bases between. The CDR3 is made up of 15 amino acids. CDR3 sequence (DNA): TGTGCCAGCAGTTTATCCCCCTCGGGAGTTGGCGAGCAGTACTTC. This translates into CASSLSPSGVGEQYF.

The J gene is TRBJ2-7, the V gene TRBV20-1, with unresolved D. This CDR3 comprises 13 residues. V lost 1 base and J 2 bases, leaving 9 bases between the germline ends. Germline CDR1 reads DFQATT; CDR2 reads SNEGSKA (reference sequence). The CDR3 region has the DNA TGCAGTGCTAGAGGTGTTAGCCCCTACGAGCAGTACTTC. Residues: CSARGVSPYEQYF.

This clonotype was counted only a few times. The V and J genes are TRBV10-2 and TRBJ2-1; perhaps TRBD2 as D (5 bases). The CDR3 extends over 12 amino acids. V was cut by 8 bases and J by 1 base, with 6 bases left in between. Per the germline V gene, CDR1 is WSHSY and CDR2 is SAAADI. For the CDR3, the DNA is TGCGCCAGCGAGGGTTCCTACAATGAGCAGTTCTTC. The encoded protein is CASEGSYNEQFF.

This clonotype appeared a few times. V gene TRBV2 combines with J gene TRBJ2-7, with D hard to call. In germline, CDR1 is SNHLY, CDR2 FYNNEI. The CDR3 consists of 11 residues. Trimming shortened V by 8 bases and J by 5 bases, and 10 bases separated the two germline ends. The DNA of the CDR3 is TGTGCCAGCTCGGACGCGAACGAGCAGTACTTC. Translating gives CASSDANEQYF.

The chain has TRBV28 and TRBJ2-1, with 8 bases that match TRBD2. The length of the CDR3 is 14 residues. Germline loops: CDR1 MDHEN, CDR2 SYDVKM. V dropped 7 bases and J dropped 6; count of bases not matched to a gene: 8. The DNA of the CDR3 is TGTGCCAGCATAGCGGGCGGGAGGTTCAATGAGCAGTTCTTC. It translates to CASIAGGRFNEQFF.

The genes are TRBV12-3 or TRBV12-4 and TRBJ1-1; 9 bases align to TRBD1. The CDR3 extends over 14 amino acids. V lost 7 bases, J lost 6 bases, and 9 bases stayed unmatched. DNA for the CDR3: TGTGCCAGCAATAGGGGGACAGGGAGTCCTGAAGCTTTCTTT. Translated: CASNRGTGSPEAFF.

This clonotype was picked up many times. The rearrangement links TRBV7-9 to TRBJ1-2, with 11 bases matching TRBD1. The CDR3 totals 15 residues. The J segment lost 2 bases and the V segment lost 3 bases, leaving 2 bases of the junction unmatched. Germline CDR1 reads SEHNR; CDR2 reads FQNEAQ (reference sequence). CDR3 nucleotide sequence: TGTGCCAGCAGCTTTGGACAGGGGGCAAACTATGGCTACACCTTC. It encodes CASSFGQGANYGYTF.

Concerning this clonotype: Just one base apart from a much larger clone, this may be a read error. The chain uses TRBV28 and TRBJ1-6, with no clear D. The germline CDR1 and CDR2 sequences are MDHEN and SYDVKM. The CDR3 length is 14 residues. CDR3 nucleotides: TGTGCCAACAGTTTATTGGGGTATAATTCACCCCTCCACTTT. Translated: CANSLLGYNSPLHF.

The V gene is TRBV29-1, the J gene TRBJ2-1; tentative D call: TRBD2 (5 bases). Germline assignment: CDR1 SQVTM and CDR2 ANQGSEA. V lost 2 bases to trimming and J lost 5 bases, with 10 bases between them. The CDR3 runs to 13 residues. CDR3 in amino acids: CSVENGMNNEQFF. DNA of the CDR3: TGCAGCGTTGAAAACGGGATGAACAATGAGCAGTTCTTC.

The genes are TRBV10-3 and TRBJ1-6; D possibly corresponds to TRBD1 (6 bases). This CDR3 spans 15 amino acids. Germline CDR1 reads ENHRY; CDR2 reads SYGVKD. The ends were cut back, 0 bases at V and 6 bases at J, with 9 bases in the middle. CDR3 sequence: CAISESGRGNSPLHF. CDR3 DNA sequence: TGTGCCATCAGTGAGTCGGGCAGGGGTAATTCACCCCTCCACTTT.

The gene calls are TRBV6-5 and TRBJ2-1; maybe TRBD1 (6 bases). The CDR3 totals 14 residues. The V end was cut by 5 bases, the J end by 9 bases, with 17 bases between. Germline V lookup: CDR1 MNHEY, CDR2 SVGAGI. CDR3 in DNA: TGTGCCAGCAGTCACAACGCAAGGGGGACTGAGCAGTTCTTC. It translates to CASSHNARGTEQFF.

CDR3 nucleotide sequence: TGTGCCAGCAGACAGGCCAACTATGGCTACACCTTC. It codes for CASRQANYGYTF. The chain joins TRBV12-3 or TRBV12-4 to TRBJ1-2, with a possible D match to TRBD1 (5 bases). Trimming removed 6 bases at V and 2 bases at J, with 7 bases between. CDR3 length: 12 residues.

This clonotype occurred a few times. The CDR3 nucleotides read TGCAGTGCTAGAGCATCCCAACTGCTGAACTTTCAGTTCTTC. Amino acid sequence: CSARASQLLNFQFF. V is TRBV20-1 and J is TRBJ2-1, with no clear D. This CDR3 has 14 residues. Germline V CDR1 and CDR2: DFQATT, SNEGSKA (reference sequence). The germline V and J ends were trimmed by 1 base and 13 bases, with 20 bases remaining between them.

This clonotype was observed a few times. The chain carries TRBV19 and TRBJ1-2; 12 bases match TRBD1. The CDR3 is 16 amino acids. Germline V gene lookup returns CDR1 LNHDA and CDR2 SQIVND (reference sequence). V gave up 5 bases and J gave up 7 bases; unmatched junction bases: 11. The CDR3 DNA follows: TGTGCCAGTAGTCGAACCGGGACAGGGGGCGAAGTTGGCTACACCTTC. Translated, it gives CASSRTGTGGEVGYTF.

This clonotype turned up a few times. The rearrangement joins TRBV18 to TRBJ2-5; D possibly uses TRBD1 or TRBD2 (5 bases each). Germline loops: CDR1 KGHSH, CDR2 LQKENI. Trimming removed 5 bases at V and 5 bases at J, with 18 bases between. The CDR3 has 15 residues. CDR3 sequence (DNA): TGTGCCAGCTCAGCCACCGGGGCCCTCTTGGAGACCCAGTACTTC. Protein sequence: CASSATGALLETQYF. The full variable domain, rest sourced from reference TRBV18 and TRBJ2-5, is NAGVMQNPRHLVRRRGQEARLRCSPMKGHSHVYWYRQLPEEGLKFMVYLQKENIIDESGMPKERFSAEFPKEGPSILRIQQVVRGDSAAYFCASSATGALLETQYFGPGTRLLVL.

The V and J genes are TRBV7-9 and TRBJ1-1; D is undetermined. Germline CDR1 and CDR2: SEHNR and FQNEAQ (reference sequence). The CDR3 covers 12 residues. V lost 5 bases and J lost 6, with 10 bases in between. The CDR3 protein is CASSRTLPEAFF. DNA of the CDR3: TGTGCCAGCAGCCGCACCCTCCCTGAAGCTTTCTTT.

This clonotype was counted between two and nine times. V and J are TRBV28 and TRBJ2-1, with 8 bases matching TRBD1. Trimming removed 6 bases from V and 2 bases from J; junction bases left unmatched: 6. The CDR3 contains 15 residues. Per the germline V gene, CDR1 is MDHEN and CDR2 is SYDVKM. The CDR3 nucleotides are TGTGCCAGCAGGCTCCCAGGGGGCGCCTACAATGAGCAGTTCTTC. Amino acids: CASRLPGGAYNEQFF.

This sequence joins TRBV20-1 and TRBJ1-1, with D possibly matching TRBD1 (5 bases). The V gene's germline CDR1 is DFQATT and CDR2 SNEGSKA (reference sequence). Trimming took 2 bases from V and 3 from J, leaving 10 bases between them. The CDR3 length is 13 residues. The CDR3 sequence is CSARSDRYTEAFF. Here the CDR3 DNA reads TGCAGTGCTAGATCCGACAGATACACTGAAGCTTTCTTT.

This CDR3 is CSARGERESYEQYF. As DNA, the CDR3 is TGCAGTGCTAGAGGGGAGCGGGAGTCCTACGAGCAGTACTTC. The V call is TRBV20-1, the J call TRBJ2-7; 8 nucleotides agree with TRBD2. J lost 1 base, V lost 1 base, and 3 bases had no gene match. The CDR3 extends over 14 amino acids. The germline V gene has CDR1 DFQATT and CDR2 SNEGSKA (reference sequence).

This clonotype was seen more than once but under ten times. This chain joins TRBV10-2 and TRBJ2-5; D is possibly TRBD2 (5 bases). Per germline, CDR1 WSHSY and CDR2 SAAADI. This CDR3 has 14 residues. V was pared by 2 bases and J by 4 bases, with 11 bases between. CDR3 protein: CASSEGGNGETQYF. In DNA form, the CDR3 reads TGCGCCAGCAGTGAGGGAGGTAATGGAGAGACCCAGTACTTC.

This clonotype was counted between two and nine times. V is TRBV4-1 and J is TRBJ1-4; D remains unclear. Per germline, CDR1 MGHRA and CDR2 YSYEKL. The CDR3 spans 16 residues. V was pared by 1 base and J by 8 bases, with 17 bases between. The CDR3 reads CASSQGLVLEPEKLFF. CDR3 DNA: TGCGCCAGCAGCCAAGGTTTGGTCCTAGAACCAGAAAAACTGTTTTTT.

The chain couples TRBV5-1 to TRBJ2-1, with no clear D. With 4 bases removed from V and 4 bases from J, the gap between germline ends came to 12 bases. Germline CDR1 and CDR2: SGHRS and YFSETQ. The CDR3 covers 14 residues. CDR3 amino acids: CASSRPPAYNEQFF. The CDR3 DNA follows: TGCGCCAGCAGCCGCCCCCCTGCGTACAATGAGCAGTTCTTC.

This sequence joins TRBV6-1 and TRBJ2-7, with no clear D. This CDR3 is 15 amino acids long. Germline-derived CDR1 and CDR2 are MNHNS and SASEGT. With 2 bases removed from V and 3 bases from J, the gap between germline ends came to 14 bases. CDR3 sequence reads: CASSENAGPIYEQYF. CDR3 nucleotides: TGTGCCAGCAGTGAAAATGCCGGACCAATCTACGAGCAGTACTTC.

This clonotype was seen at least ten times. The rearrangement joins TRBV5-1 to TRBJ2-7; D tentatively reads TRBD1 or TRBD2 (5 bases each). The V gene lost 4 bases and the J gene lost 3 bases, with 11 bases spanning the gap. Germline V gives CDR1 SGHRS, CDR2 YFSETQ. The CDR3 is made up of 13 amino acids. In nucleotides, the CDR3 is TGCGCCAGCAGCCGGGACGGATTCTACGAGCAGTACTTC. Translated: CASSRDGFYEQYF.